This T cell receptor (beta chain) was sequenced for a study of spatial heterogeneity in lung cancer. Study results and caveats: The estimate shows that only around 7% of tumor T cells were covered for alpha and roughly 14% for beta chains. Ubiquitous and regional expanded TCR counts mirrored ubiquitous and regional nonsynonymous mutation counts, respectively. Expanded alpha and beta TCR counts within tumors tracked tumor mutation counts.

Time point in this sample: sample taken at primary tumor resection. The CDR3 covers 13 residues. Losses at the gene ends were 5 bases for V and 2 bases for J; bases not matched to a gene: 3. In germline, CDR1 is DFQATT, CDR2 SNEGSKA (reference sequence). At least ten counts were recorded for this clonotype. Its antigen is currently unknown. Every cDNA TCR molecule received its own unique molecular identifier. TCRdb re-called the 5' RACE reads through MiXCR, storing one row per CDR3 protein. The sample has 3,000 to 4,000 distinct CDR3 sequences; less than 5.5% are singletons. Sample: lung tumor tissue, taken at surgery. The source of this sequence is a female donor with early-stage non-small cell lung cancer. This chain joins TRBV20-1 and TRBJ2-7, with TRBD1 matching over 10 bases. The CDR3 DNA is TGCAGTGCTTCGACAGGGGGCGCCTACGAGCAGTACGTC. Protein product: CSASTGGAYEQYV.